The source of this T cell receptor (beta chain) is a study of chemoradiotherapy in HPV16-positive cancers. CDR3 size: 15 residues. V gave up 2 bases and J gave up 0 bases, with 8 bases separating them. Germline CDR1 MNHNY, CDR2 SVGAGI (reference sequence). Some clones are missing from TCRdb's copy, which holds only in-frame ones; the method was immunoSEQ multiplex PCR. The sample lists about 2,600 clones, more than 75% occurring once. This clone showed up just once. The genes are TRBV6-6 and TRBJ2-1, with D unresolved. The receptor's source is a human donor with HPV-associated anogenital cancer. This sample comprised tumor tissue, obtained from a patient who underwent chemoradiotherapy. CDR3 DNA sequence: TGTGCCAGCAGTTACGGTTCTAGCTCCTACAATGAGCAGTTCTTC. This gives the protein CASSYGSSSYNEQFF.